A single sample is the source of the 14 T cell receptor beta chains below, sequenced in a study of persistence of HIV-infected CD4 T cells. Sequencing used immunoSEQ version 4 in survey mode. Clones were read by immunoSEQ multiplex PCR, and TCRdb kept only the in-frame ones, dropping some. The sample carries some 41,000 clones, about 85% recorded once. Stimulation used 7.5 to 10 ug/mL lysate from CMV-infected fibroblasts. Sorted nonresponding memory CD4+ T cells were CD40L-negative, CD69-negative, CD45RO-high. Antigen specificity for these receptors is unknown. This material consisted of CD4+ T cells sorted from PBMCs after roughly 19-hour stimulation, taken from a patient who received antiretroviral therapy. The source of these receptors is an adult man with HIV who was CMV-seropositive.

The chain combines TRBV6-2 or TRBV6-3 with TRBJ2-6, with 9 bases identical to TRBD1. Germline lookup yields CDR1 MNHEY and CDR2 SVGEGT. V lost 0 bases and J lost 2; bases outside the gene matches: 11. The CDR3 consists of 20 residues. CDR3 protein: CASSYSTDRGWSAGANVLTF. The CDR3 DNA follows: TGTGCCAGCAGTTACTCGACGGACAGGGGATGGTCGGCTGGGGCCAACGTCCTGACTTTC.

The chain combines TRBV7-6 with TRBJ2-2, with a weak D call TRBD2 (7 bases). Germline CDR1 and CDR2: SGHVS and FNYEAQ. V gave up 1 base and J gave up 6 bases, with 12 bases separating them. This CDR3 has 15 amino acids. The CDR3 DNA is TGTGCCAGCAGCTTAGGGGGGGGCGGCGCCGGGGAGCTGTTTTTT. This encodes CASSLGGGGAGELFF.

The rearrangement joins TRBV13 to TRBJ1-3; perhaps TRBD1 as D (5 bases). The ends were cut back, 6 bases at V and 4 bases at J, with 19 bases in the middle. Germline V gene data show CDR1 as PRHDT and CDR2 as FYEKMQ (reference sequence). The CDR3 has 16 residues. CDR3 DNA sequence: TGTGCCAGCAGACACCTGAGGGGCGCGAGGGGAAACACCATATATTTT. Encoded protein: CASRHLRGARGNTIYF.

The chain recombines TRBV5-1 with TRBJ2-6; D is ambiguous. The CDR3 is 15 residues long. V was shortened by 3 bases and J by 0 bases, with 7 bases between the two germline ends. In germline, CDR1 is SGHRS, CDR2 YFSETQ. The CDR3 DNA follows: TGCGCCAGCAGCTCTACAGACTCTGGGGCCAACGTCCTGACTTTC. Amino acid sequence: CASSSTDSGANVLTF.

The chain carries TRBV6-1 and TRBJ1-5; D is uncertain. CDR3 length: 15 amino acids. V dropped 2 bases and J dropped 4 bases, with 12 bases sitting between them. CDR1 is MNHNS, CDR2 SASEGT, per germline. CDR3 sequence: CASSELTVGNQPQHF. The CDR3, as DNA: TGTGCCAGCAGTGAATTGACGGTTGGTAATCAGCCCCAGCATTTT.

This chain joins TRBV10-3 and TRBJ2-1, with D perhaps matching TRBD1 (6 bases). This CDR3 is built from 13 residues. Trimming removed 11 bases at V and 3 bases at J, with 14 bases between. Germline CDR1 and CDR2: ENHRY and SYGVKD. The CDR3 DNA reads as TGTGCCCTCTGGGACACAATCTACAATGAGCAGTTCTTC. Protein product: CALWDTIYNEQFF.

The rearrangement joins TRBV19 to TRBJ2-1; 7 positions match TRBD2. CDR1 is LNHDA, CDR2 SQIVND, per germline (reference sequence). With V trimmed by 8 bases and J by 1 base, 11 bases remained unmatched. The CDR3 is 16 residues long. Here the CDR3 DNA reads TGTGCCAGTTTGGAGGGCGGGAGAGGGTCCTACAATGAGCAGTTCTTC. Translated, it gives CASLEGGRGSYNEQFF.

This clone was observed a few times. CDR3 sequence: CASSLSPSYNEQFF. CDR3 nucleotides: TGTGCCAGCAGCTTGTCTCCTAGCTACAATGAGCAGTTCTTC. The chain joins TRBV5-4 to TRBJ2-1; D uncertain. Germline V lookup: CDR1 SGHNT, CDR2 YYREEE (reference sequence). Trimming removed 1 base from V and 3 bases from J, with 8 bases in between. There are 14 residues in the CDR3.

The V call is TRBV3-1 (or the pseudogene TRBV3-2), the J call TRBJ2-7; D not resolved. This CDR3 contains 14 residues. The germline V gene encodes CDR1 LGHDT and CDR2 YNNKEL (reference sequence). Trimming cost V 4 bases and J 2 bases, with 12 bases left between them. The CDR3 is CASSLGYLPYEQYF. DNA for the CDR3: TGTGCCAGCAGCCTGGGTTACCTTCCCTACGAGCAGTACTTC.

This sequence joins TRBV5-4 and TRBJ1-3, with 9 nucleotides matching TRBD1. With 3 bases clipped from V and 7 bases from J, the junction kept 2 bases outside the gene matches. CDR1 and CDR2 from the germline V gene are SGHNT and YYREEE (reference sequence). The CDR3 runs to 13 residues. The CDR3 is CASSYDRGNTIYF. DNA for the CDR3: TGTGCCAGCAGCTACGACAGGGGGAACACCATATATTTT.

This clone came up a few times. The genes are TRBV5-8 and TRBJ2-7, with D perhaps TRBD2 (5 bases). Trimming shortened V by 4 bases and J by 6 bases, and 17 bases separated the two germline ends. The CDR3 extends over 14 amino acids. The germline V gene has CDR1 SGHTS and CDR2 YDEGEE. The CDR3 nucleotides read TGTGCCAGCAGCGAGGGTCCACTGGAGTCCGAGCAGTACTTC. Translation: CASSEGPLESEQYF.

This clone was seen once. The chain carries TRBV4-1 and TRBJ2-3; 10 bases are a match to TRBD2. The CDR3 is 18 residues long. CDR1 and CDR2 from the germline V gene are MGHRA and YSYEKL. V gave up 1 base and J gave up 4 bases; unmatched junction bases: 11. CDR3 DNA sequence: TGCGCCAGCAGCCAAGTGGCGGCTAGCGGGGGATTTGCAGATACGCAGTATTTT. It codes for CASSQVAASGGFADTQYF.

This chain links TRBV28 with TRBJ1-5; no clear D gene. Germline V lookup: CDR1 MDHEN, CDR2 SYDVKM. The CDR3 is 13 residues long. The V gene lost 5 bases and the J gene lost 4 bases, with 9 bases spanning the gap. This CDR3 is CASSEGQNQPQHF. The CDR3 DNA is TGTGCCAGCAGTGAAGGGCAAAATCAGCCCCAGCATTTT.

The chain uses TRBV13 and TRBJ1-2; D may be TRBD1 (5 bases). Germline CDR1 PRHDT, CDR2 FYEKMQ (reference sequence). The ends were cut back, 2 bases at V and 4 bases at J, with 14 bases in the middle. The length of the CDR3 is 15 residues. The CDR3, as DNA: TGTGCCAGCAGCTTAAGGGGTGCGGGCCCCTATGGCTACACCTTC. Translating gives CASSLRGAGPYGYTF. Looking up the rest from reference TRBV13 and TRBJ1-2 gives the full variable domain: AAGVIQSPRHLIKEKRETATLKCYPIPRHDTVYWYQQGPGQDPQFLISFYEKMQSDKGSIPDRFSAQQFSDYHSELNMSSLELGDSALYFCASSLRGAGPYGYTFGSGTRLTVV.